This T cell receptor (beta chain) was identified during a study of HIV-infected children after antiretroviral therapy interruption (dated by TCRdb to about 2019). Regarding the research as a whole: Eight children were included: four on planned treatment interruption and four on continuous treatment, all with CD4+ count above 500 and viral load below 50 copies/ml. A median age of roughly 10 years was recorded in the interruption group, and a median age of 8 years was recorded in the continuous treatment group. Most participating children had recorded exposure to EBV and CMV. For the interruption arm, samples were taken at week 0, at week 12, at the end of interruption (week 24 or 48), and roughly 3 years after the study ended. For the continuous-treatment arm, samples from the corresponding weeks 0, 48 and 150 were analyzed. TCR repertoires were compared between children on planned treatment interruption and children on continuous antiretroviral treatment, alongside thymic output measurements.

The treatment or condition label of this sample denotes: PENTA 11 planned treatment interruption arm or continuous ART arm. Children from the United Kingdom aged 2 to 15 years who had been given at least three-drug ART for at least 24 weeks were enrolled as participants. The study required cryopreserved PBMCs containing at least 5 million viable cells, and a few candidate patients were excluded because of low viable PBMC yield. Naive CD4+ CD45RA+ CD45RO- T cells were FACS-sorted from thawed PBMCs on a FACSAria III cell sorter. After sorting, the cells were fixed and RNA was extracted first with the RNeasy FFPE kit and then with the RNeasy Micro kit. This clonotype has at least ten counts. Its target antigen remains unknown. No base quality information exists; no much larger clone differs at one position. Receptors were amplified or captured by 3' RACE. TCR libraries were constructed from RNA with a 3' RACE protocol that used unique molecular identifiers to correct for PCR amplification bias. Amplicon libraries were pooled in groups of up to 12 and sequenced on an Illumina MiSeq using v2 2x250 paired-end chemistry. Processing in the source paper ran as follows. Reads were processed with Decombinator for assignment of V and J genes and CDR3, and barcode-based correction of errors and PCR bias was applied. Repertoires were subsampled to equal depth before Gini coefficient calculation using the R ineq package. CDR3 similarity was assessed with GLIPH, Hamming distance and a shared triplet metric. TCRdb itself trimmed the public reads at Q25 with fastp, ran MiXCR and retained productive beta chains. Duplicate CDR3 protein sequences are folded into a single record with the most common DNA and genes. The V and J calls and clone size come from TCRdb's table, not from the authors' own analysis. For this sample the table gives around 47,000 distinct CDR3 sequences, of which around 4.1% were detected only once. The ten largest account for almost 0.7% of the sample.

Trimmed from V: 6 bases; trimmed from J: 7 bases; junction bases lacking a gene match: 8. Taken from the germline V gene (reference sequence), the CDR1 and CDR2 loops are DFQATT and SNEGSKA. From the cysteine up to the phenylalanine, the CDR3 has a length of 13 residues. The only DNA kept is the CDR3, 39 bases in frame from the first base. What the work shows at the level of the full study, not this receptor alone: Minor non-naive CD45RA+ populations such as EMRA or stem memory cells might have been included among the sorted CD45RA+ naive cells. The small number of patients is a limitation of the study, so the data should be interpreted with caution. In the naive CD4+ repertoires of PTI patients, CDR3 sharing between time points dropped after the start of interruption, while many sequences were shared between the end of interruption and 3 years later. The naive CD4+ Gini coefficient rose by the end of treatment interruption, suggesting clonal expansion, and returned to baseline by 3 years.

The material sequenced was CD45RA+ CD4+ T cells from PBMCs, pooled from several time points, taken from a donor given antiretroviral therapy, either interrupted or continuous. What the cell subset or site label conveys for this sample: naive CD4+ CD45RA+ CD45RO- T cells. The clonotype comes from a pool of human donors with HIV. Recombination joined TRBV20-1 with TRBJ1-4; a stretch of 7 junction bases matches TRBD1. The CDR3 is CSAMDRTLEKLFF. The base sequence is TGCAGTGCAATGGACAGGACCCTTGAAAAACTGTTTTTT.